The rows below give T cell receptor beta chains drawn from one sample of a study of CD8 T cells in ankylosing spondylitis. A single record per CDR3 protein comes from TCRdb applying MiXCR to the 5' RACE reads. The repertoire holds some 840,000 distinct CDR3 sequences, with about 10% as singletons. What was sequenced was blood, either unsorted or a sorted T cell fraction (not recorded which). The source of these receptors is a male donor with ankylosing spondylitis. CDR3s include the opening cysteine and the closing phenylalanine or tryptophan. D genes are given only for firm matches. Some rows mark clone size as missing; the rest say once, few, many or name a class of expanded clone.

D	J	size	V	DNA	CDR3
.	TRBJ1-2	many	TRBV12-3/TRBV12-4	TGTGCCAGCAGTGCATCAAGGCACGGCTATGGCTACACCTTC	CASSASRHGYGYTF
.	TRBJ1-1	.	TRBV5-1	TGCGCCAGCAGCTTCTCGAACGGACCTGAAGCTTTCTTT	CASSFSNGPEAFF
.	TRBJ1-1	few	TRBV20-1	TGCAGCCCCATGGACCGGTGGAACACTGAAGCTTTCTTT	CSPMDRWNTEAFF
TRBD1	TRBJ1-2	many	TRBV20-1	TGCAGTGCTAGGGTGGGGACAGCAGGTTTGGGCTACACCTTC	CSARVGTAGLGYTF
.	TRBJ2-7	.	TRBV20-1	TGCAGTGCTAGAGCGTTTGGGGTTCACAGCGAGCAGTACTTC	CSARAFGVHSEQYF
TRBD2	TRBJ2-7	few	TRBV7-2	TGTGCCAGCAGCCGAACTAGCGGGAACCCCTACGAGCAGTACTTC	CASSRTSGNPYEQYF
.	TRBJ1-1	.	TRBV20-1	TGCAGTGTTAGGACGGCACAGGCAGCTTTCTTT	CSVRTAQAAFF
.	TRBJ2-5	.	TRBV5-1	TGCGCCAGCAGAATAGGGGACCAAGAGACCCAGTACTTC	CASRIGDQETQYF
TRBD1	TRBJ2-1	few	TRBV28	TGTGCCAGCAGTTCGGGACAGAACAATGAGCAGTTCTTC	CASSSGQNNEQFF
.	TRBJ2-5	few	TRBV7-2	TGTGCCAGCAGCTTAGGAGGCCAGACCCAGTACTTC	CASSLGGQTQYF
.	TRBJ2-7	.	TRBV11-2	TGTGCCAGCACCGAGGTAGGGGGCTACGAGCAGTACTTC	CASTEVGGYEQYF
TRBD1	TRBJ1-5	.	TRBV7-2	TGTGCCAGCAGCGGGGACAGGGCCCATCAGCCCCAGCATTTT	CASSGDRAHQPQHF
TRBD1	TRBJ2-1	once	TRBV6-2/TRBV6-3	TGTGCCAGCAGTTCATTGGGACAGGGGAGGAATGAGCAGTTCTTC	CASSSLGQGRNEQFF
TRBD1	TRBJ1-1	.	TRBV4-1	TGCGCCAGCAGCCAACCCAGTTTTCGGCCAGGGGGGAGAGTCTTGAACACTGAAGCTTTCTTT	CASSQPSFRPGGRVLNTEAFF
.	TRBJ1-1	.	TRBV4-1	TGCGCCAGCAGCCAAGAGGGGACCGCAAACACTGAAGCTTTCTTT	CASSQEGTANTEAFF
.	TRBJ2-1	many	TRBV29-1	TGCAGCGTTGAACGCTCAGGAGTTAGGGGTGAGCAGTTCTTC	CSVERSGVRGEQFF
TRBD1	TRBJ1-2	many	TRBV20-1	TGCAGTGTCCCGGGACAGGGGGAGGGTAACTATGGCTACACCTTC	CSVPGQGEGNYGYTF